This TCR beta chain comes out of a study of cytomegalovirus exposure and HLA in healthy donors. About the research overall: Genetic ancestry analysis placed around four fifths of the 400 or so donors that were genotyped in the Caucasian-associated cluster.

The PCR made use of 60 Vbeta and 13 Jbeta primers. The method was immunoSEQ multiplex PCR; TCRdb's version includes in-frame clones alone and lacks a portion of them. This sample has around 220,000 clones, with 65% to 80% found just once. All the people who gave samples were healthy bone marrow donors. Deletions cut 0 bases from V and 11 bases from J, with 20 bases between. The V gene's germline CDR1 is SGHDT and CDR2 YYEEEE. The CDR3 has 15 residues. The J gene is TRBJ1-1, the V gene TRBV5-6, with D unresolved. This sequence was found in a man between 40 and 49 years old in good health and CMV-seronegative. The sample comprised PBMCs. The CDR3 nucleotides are TGTGCCAGCAGCTTGGTTCGGAGTGATTTGCTCGACGCTTTCTTT. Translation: CASSLVRSDLLDAFF.